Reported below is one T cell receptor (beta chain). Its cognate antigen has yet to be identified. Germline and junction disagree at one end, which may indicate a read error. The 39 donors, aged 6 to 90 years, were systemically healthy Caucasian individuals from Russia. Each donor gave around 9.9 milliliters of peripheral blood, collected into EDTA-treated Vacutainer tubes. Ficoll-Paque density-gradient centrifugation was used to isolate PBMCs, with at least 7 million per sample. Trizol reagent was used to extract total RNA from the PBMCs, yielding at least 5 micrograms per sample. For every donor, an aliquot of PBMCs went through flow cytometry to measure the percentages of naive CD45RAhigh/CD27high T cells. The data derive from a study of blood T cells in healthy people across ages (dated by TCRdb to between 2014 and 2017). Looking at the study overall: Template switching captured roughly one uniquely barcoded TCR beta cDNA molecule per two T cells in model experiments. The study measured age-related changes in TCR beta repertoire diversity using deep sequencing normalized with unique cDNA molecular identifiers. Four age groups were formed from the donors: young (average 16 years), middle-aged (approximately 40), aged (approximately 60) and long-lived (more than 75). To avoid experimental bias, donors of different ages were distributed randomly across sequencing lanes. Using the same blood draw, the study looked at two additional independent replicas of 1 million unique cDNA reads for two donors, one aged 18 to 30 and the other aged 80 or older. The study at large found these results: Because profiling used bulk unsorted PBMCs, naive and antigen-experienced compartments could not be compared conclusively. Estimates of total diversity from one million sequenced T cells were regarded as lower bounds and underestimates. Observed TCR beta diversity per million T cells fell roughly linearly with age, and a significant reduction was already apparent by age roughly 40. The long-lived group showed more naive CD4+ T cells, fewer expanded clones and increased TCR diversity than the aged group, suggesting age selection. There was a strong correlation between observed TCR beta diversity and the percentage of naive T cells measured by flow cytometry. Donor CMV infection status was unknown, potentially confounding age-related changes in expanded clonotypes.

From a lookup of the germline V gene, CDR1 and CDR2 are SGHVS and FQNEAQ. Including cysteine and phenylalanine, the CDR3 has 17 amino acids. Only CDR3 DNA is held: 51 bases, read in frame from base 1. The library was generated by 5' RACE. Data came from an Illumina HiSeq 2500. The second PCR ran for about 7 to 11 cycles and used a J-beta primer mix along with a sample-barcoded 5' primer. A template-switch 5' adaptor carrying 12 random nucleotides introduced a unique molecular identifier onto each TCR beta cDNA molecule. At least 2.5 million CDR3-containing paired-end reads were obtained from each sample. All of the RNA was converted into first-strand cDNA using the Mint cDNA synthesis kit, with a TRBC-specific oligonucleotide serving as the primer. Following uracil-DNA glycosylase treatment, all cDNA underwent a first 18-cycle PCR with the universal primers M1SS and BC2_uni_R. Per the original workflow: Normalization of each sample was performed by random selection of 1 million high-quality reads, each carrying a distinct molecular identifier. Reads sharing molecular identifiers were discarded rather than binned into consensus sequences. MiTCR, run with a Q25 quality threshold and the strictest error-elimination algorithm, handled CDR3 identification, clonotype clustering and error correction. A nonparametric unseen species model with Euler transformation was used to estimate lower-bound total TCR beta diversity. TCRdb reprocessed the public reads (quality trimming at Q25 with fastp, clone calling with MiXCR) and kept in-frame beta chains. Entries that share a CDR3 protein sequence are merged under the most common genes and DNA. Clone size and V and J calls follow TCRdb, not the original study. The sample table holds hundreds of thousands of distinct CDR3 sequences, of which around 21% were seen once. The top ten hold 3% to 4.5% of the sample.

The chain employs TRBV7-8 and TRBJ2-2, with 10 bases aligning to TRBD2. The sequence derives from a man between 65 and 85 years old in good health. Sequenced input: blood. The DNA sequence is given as TGTGCCAGCAGCTTACAGCGGGAGGGGCCGAACACCGGGGAGCTGGTTTTT. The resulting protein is CASSLQREGPNTGELVF.